The 25 T cell receptor beta chains given below trace back to one sample, sequenced in a study of blood T cell repertoires in COVID-19. Clones were read by immunoSEQ multiplex PCR, and TCRdb kept only the in-frame ones, dropping some. The repertoire holds 88,000 or so clones, with over 75% as singletons. What was sequenced was peripheral blood. Receptors were obtained from a man aged 60-69 years with acute or convalescent COVID-19.

This chain uses TRBV30 with TRBJ1-1; D perhaps matches TRBD1 (6 bases). V was clipped by 5 bases and J by 1 base, with 11 bases between them. Per the germline V gene, CDR1 is GTSNPN and CDR2 is SVGIG (reference sequence). The CDR3 contains 13 residues. The CDR3 reads CAWAGQSNTEAFF. CDR3 nucleotide sequence: TGTGCCTGGGCCGGACAGTCGAACACTGAAGCTTTCTTT.

The rearrangement joins TRBV5-1 to TRBJ2-3; 10 nucleotides line up with TRBD2. CDR1 and CDR2 (germline): SGHRS, YFSETQ. J was trimmed by 0 bases and V by 2 bases; bases with no gene match: 0. This CDR3 region has 15 residues. The CDR3 region has the DNA TGCGCCAGCAGCTTAGCGGGGGGGAGCACAGATACGCAGTATTTT. Its translation: CASSLAGGSTDTQYF.

The chain couples TRBV6-2 or TRBV6-3 to TRBJ2-2; weak D call: TRBD1 (6 bases). The CDR3 loop spans 17 amino acids. Germline V CDR1 and CDR2: MNHEY, SVGEGT. The V gene lost 5 bases and the J gene lost 5 bases, with 21 bases spanning the gap. The CDR3: CASSNSQGARQTGELFF. CDR3 in DNA: TGTGCCAGCAGTAATTCACAGGGAGCAAGGCAAACCGGGGAGCTGTTTTTT.

The V call is TRBV5-1, the J call TRBJ2-1; 15 nucleotides agree with TRBD2. The germline V gene has CDR1 SGHRS and CDR2 YFSETQ. Trimming at V came to 6 bases and at J to 9 bases, leaving 4 bases not matched to a gene. CDR3 length: 14 amino acids. CDR3 residues: CASTPGLAGGEQFF. For the CDR3, the DNA is TGCGCCAGCACCCCGGGACTAGCGGGAGGTGAGCAGTTCTTC.

The chain carries TRBV5-1 and TRBJ2-5, with a possible D match to TRBD2 (6 bases). CDR1 SGHRS and CDR2 YFSETQ come from the germline V gene. Trimming shortened V by 8 bases and J by 1 base, and 12 bases separated the two germline ends. CDR3 length: 13 amino acids. This chain's CDR3 is CASYSTSQETQYF. DNA for the CDR3: TGCGCCAGTTACTCGACTAGCCAAGAGACCCAGTACTTC.

The chain carries TRBV5-4 and TRBJ2-7, with 7 bases lining up with TRBD2. The germline CDR1 and CDR2 sequences are SGHNT and YYREEE (reference sequence). This CDR3 region has 16 residues. Losses at the gene ends were 0 bases for V and 5 bases for J; bases not matched to a gene: 11. CDR3 residues: CASSLGRGGVGDEQYF. The CDR3 region has the DNA TGTGCCAGCAGCTTGGGCCGGGGAGGGGTGGGCGACGAGCAGTACTTC. Full variable domain (missing parts from reference TRBV5-4 and TRBJ2-7): ETGVTQSPTHLIKTRGQQVTLRCSSQSGHNTVSWYQQALGQGPQFIFQYYREEENGRGNFPPRFSGLQFPNYSSELNVNALELDDSALYLCASSLGRGGVGDEQYFGPGTRLTVT.

The chain combines TRBV30 with TRBJ1-4; no firm D call. The CDR3 runs 14 residues. Trimming removed 3 bases from V and 7 bases from J, with 15 bases in between. Germline values: CDR1 GTSNPN, CDR2 SVGIG (reference sequence). CDR3: CAWRKALRGEKLFF. The CDR3 DNA is TGTGCCTGGAGAAAGGCCCTGAGAGGTGAAAAACTGTTTTTT.

This chain uses TRBV5-4 with TRBJ2-1; the D gene is possibly TRBD2 (5 bases). The germline V gene has CDR1 SGHNT and CDR2 YYREEE (reference sequence). The CDR3 loop spans 16 amino acids. V shed 4 bases and J shed 4 bases, with 18 bases lying between them. The CDR3 region is CASSQAATGAYNEQFF. CDR3 nucleotides: TGTGCCAGCAGCCAAGCGGCAACCGGAGCTTACAATGAGCAGTTCTTC.

The V and J genes are TRBV5-1 and TRBJ2-3; D might be TRBD2 (6 bases). The CDR3 is made up of 13 amino acids. Germline-derived CDR1 and CDR2 are SGHRS and YFSETQ. The ends were cut back, 5 bases at V and 4 bases at J, with 11 bases in the middle. The CDR3 loop reads CASRVEGPDTQYF. The CDR3 DNA reads TGCGCCAGCAGGGTGGAGGGCCCAGATACGCAGTATTTT.

The chain employs TRBV12-3 or TRBV12-4 and TRBJ2-5; 8 nucleotides line up with TRBD1. Germline trimming cut 3 bases from V and 7 bases from J; bases unmatched to any gene: 4. CDR3 length equals 13 residues. CDR3 residues: CASSFRGLGTQYF. CDR3 coding DNA: TGTGCCAGCAGTTTCAGGGGGCTCGGGACCCAGTACTTC.

This rearrangement joins TRBV5-6 to TRBJ1-4, with D hard to call. Germline CDR1 is SGHDT and CDR2 is YYEEEE. The CDR3 extends over 16 amino acids. The V gene lost 0 bases and the J gene lost 7 bases, with 16 bases spanning the gap. The CDR3 is CASSLVSDRGGEKLFF. DNA for the CDR3: TGTGCCAGCAGCTTGGTTTCAGACCGGGGAGGTGAAAAACTGTTTTTT. Looking up the rest from reference TRBV5-6 and TRBJ1-4 gives the full variable domain: DAGVTQSPTHLIKTRGQQVTLRCSPKSGHDTVSWYQQALGQGPQFIFQYYEEEERQRGNFPDRFSGHQFPNYSSELNVNALLLGDSALYLCASSLVSDRGGEKLFFGSGTQLSVL.

The gene calls are TRBV4-1 and TRBJ2-1, with no clear D. Germline assignment: CDR1 MGHRA and CDR2 YSYEKL. CDR3 length: 16 residues. Between the trimmed V and J ends, which lost 4 bases and 4 bases, there was a span of 17 bases. The DNA of the CDR3 is TGCGCCAGCAGCCGCACCGGGTCGATAAATTACAATGAGCAGTTCTTC. This sequence encodes CASSRTGSINYNEQFF.

The chain employs TRBV30 and TRBJ1-1; no firm D call. The V gene lost 2 bases and the J gene lost 5 bases, with 12 bases spanning the gap. Germline V gene lookup returns CDR1 GTSNPN and CDR2 SVGIG (reference sequence). The CDR3 consists of 13 residues. The CDR3 protein is CAWSWVVGTEAFF. As DNA, the CDR3 is TGTGCCTGGAGTTGGGTCGTCGGGACTGAAGCTTTCTTT.

The rearrangement links TRBV6-1 to TRBJ2-5; 7 bases align to TRBD1. Losses at the gene ends were 2 bases for V and 1 base for J; bases not matched to a gene: 4. Germline CDR1 is MNHNS and CDR2 is SASEGT. The CDR3 covers 15 residues. CDR3 residues: CASSEQGQPQETQYF. The CDR3 nucleotides read TGTGCCAGCAGTGAACAGGGACAGCCCCAAGAGACCCAGTACTTC.

The J gene is TRBJ1-1, the V gene TRBV9, with D perhaps matching TRBD1 (5 bases). Germline V gene lookup returns CDR1 SGDLS and CDR2 YYNGEE. Trimming removed 8 bases from V and 2 bases from J, with 13 bases in between. The CDR3 length is 13 residues. The CDR3 reads CASGLQVNTEAFF. In nucleotides, the CDR3 is TGTGCCAGTGGGTTACAGGTTAACACTGAAGCTTTCTTT. Filled out from reference TRBV9 and TRBJ1-1, the complete variable domain reads DSGVTQTPKHLITATGQRVTLRCSPRSGDLSVYWYQQSLDQGLQFLIQYYNGEERAKGNILERFSAQQFPDLHSELNLSSLELGDSALYFCASGLQVNTEAFFGQGTRLTVV.

The chain recombines TRBV2 with TRBJ2-2; 7 positions agree with TRBD1. This CDR3 has 14 residues. Losses at the gene ends were 6 bases for V and 4 bases for J; bases not matched to a gene: 5. Germline V lookup: CDR1 SNHLY, CDR2 FYNNEI. The CDR3 coding sequence is TGTGCCAGCAGAGGGACAGATCCCACCGGGGAGCTGTTTTTT. Amino acids: CASRGTDPTGELFF.

The J gene is TRBJ2-3, the V gene TRBV7-9; weak D call: TRBD2 (6 bases). The V gene lost 6 bases and the J gene lost 6 bases, with 19 bases spanning the gap. This CDR3 contains 15 residues. Germline values: CDR1 SEHNR, CDR2 FQNEAQ (reference sequence). The CDR3 sequence: CASRPRDLARDTQYF. The CDR3 bases are TGTGCCAGCAGACCCCGGGACTTAGCGAGGGATACGCAGTATTTT.

The gene calls are TRBV6-5 and TRBJ1-1, with 7 bases lining up with TRBD1. The CDR3 extends over 16 amino acids. Germline lookup yields CDR1 MNHEY and CDR2 SVGAGI. V lost 3 bases, J lost 2 bases, and 9 bases stayed unmatched. CDR3 amino acids: CASSYIPGQPNTEAFF. CDR3 DNA: TGTGCCAGCAGTTATATACCGGGACAGCCAAACACTGAAGCTTTCTTT.

The rearrangement joins TRBV14 to TRBJ1-4; TRBD1 matches at 7 bases. CDR1 is SGHDN, CDR2 FVKESK, per germline. The V gene end was trimmed by 2 bases and the J gene end by 3 bases; junction bases not matched to a gene: 3. CDR3 length: 15 residues. The CDR3 DNA is TGTGCCAGCAGCCAAAGGACAGGAGCTAATGAAAAACTGTTTTTT. The encoded protein is CASSQRTGANEKLFF.

The V gene is TRBV4-1, the J gene TRBJ1-4; D perhaps matches TRBD1 (5 bases). The CDR3 runs to 15 residues. Germline V gives CDR1 MGHRA, CDR2 YSYEKL. V lost 0 bases and J lost 5, with 10 bases in between. CDR3 residues: CASSQERGWNEKLFF. The CDR3 DNA follows: TGCGCCAGCAGCCAAGAACGGGGGTGGAATGAAAAACTGTTTTTT.

V usage is TRBV30 and J usage is TRBJ2-7; 8 bases are shared with TRBD2. The V gene's germline CDR1 is GTSNPN and CDR2 SVGIG (reference sequence). After removal of 1 base from V and 3 bases from J, the junction contained 2 bases not matched to a gene. The CDR3 runs to 13 residues. The chain's CDR3 is CAWSGLAGYEQYF. CDR3 bases: TGTGCCTGGAGTGGGCTAGCGGGCTACGAGCAGTACTTC.

This clone was counted only a few times. V and J are TRBV20-1 and TRBJ2-1; D call uncertain. Trimming removed 3 bases from V and 8 bases from J, with 5 bases in between. Germline values: CDR1 DFQATT, CDR2 SNEGSKA (reference sequence). The CDR3 contains 10 residues. The CDR3 DNA sequence: TGCAGTGCTAGTGGCGATGAGCAGTTCTTC. The encoded protein is CSASGDEQFF.

The V and J genes are TRBV5-1 and TRBJ1-1; 7 nucleotides agree with TRBD1. Trimming removed 5 bases from V and 0 bases from J; junction bases left unmatched: 13. Germline V gene sequence: CDR1 SGHRS, CDR2 YFSETQ. There are 17 residues in the CDR3. This CDR3 reads CASSFAGTELMNTEAFF. The DNA of the CDR3 is TGCGCCAGCAGTTTCGCCGGGACAGAACTTATGAACACTGAAGCTTTCTTT.

V gene TRBV5-6 combines with J gene TRBJ1-2; 11 bases agree with TRBD1. V trimming: 0 bases; J trimming: 7 bases; junction bases outside the gene matches: 8. Germline assignment: CDR1 SGHDT and CDR2 YYEEEE. This CDR3 contains 16 residues. The CDR3 sequence is CASSLVPGQGAFGYTF. The CDR3 region has the DNA TGTGCCAGCAGCTTGGTCCCTGGACAGGGGGCTTTTGGCTACACCTTC. The variable domain in full, with the rest retrieved from reference TRBV5-6 and TRBJ1-2, is DAGVTQSPTHLIKTRGQQVTLRCSPKSGHDTVSWYQQALGQGPQFIFQYYEEEERQRGNFPDRFSGHQFPNYSSELNVNALLLGDSALYLCASSLVPGQGAFGYTFGSGTRLTVV.

The CDR3 region is CASAASGQETQYF. The CDR3 DNA reads TGTGCCAGCGCAGCCAGCGGCCAGGAGACCCAGTACTTC. The chain has TRBV9 and TRBJ2-5, with a tentative D call TRBD2 (5 bases). CDR1 SGDLS and CDR2 YYNGEE come from the germline V gene. Trimming left V 7 bases short and J 5 bases short, with 15 bases between. The CDR3 loop spans 13 amino acids.